A single sample is the source of the 18 T cell receptor beta chains below, sequenced in a study of cytomegalovirus exposure and HLA in healthy donors. The study ran its PCR with 60 Vbeta and 13 Jbeta primers. Profiled with immunoSEQ multiplex PCR; TCRdb holds only in-frame clones, not every one. Of 100,000 or so clones listed, 75% are singletons. What was sequenced was PBMCs. Source of these receptors: a man in his forties or fifties in good health and CMV-seronegative.

This rearrangement joins TRBV5-1 to TRBJ2-7, with 9 bases aligning to TRBD1. The CDR3 runs to 15 residues. The trim removed 3 bases at V and 3 bases at J, leaving 7 bases unmatched. Germline CDR1 SGHRS, CDR2 YFSETQ. CDR3 DNA sequence: TGCGCCAGCAGCTGGGAACAGGGGGCGGTCTACGAGCAGTACTTC. Residues: CASSWEQGAVYEQYF.

This clone was detected only once. The CDR3 DNA is TGTGCCAGCAGCCAAGATCTAGCGGGATTATATGAGCAGTTCTTC. Its protein product is CASSQDLAGLYEQFF. The chain has TRBV4-2 and TRBJ2-1; 9 bases are shared with TRBD2. V was clipped by 0 bases and J by 8 bases; unmatched bases: 5. CDR3 length: 15 amino acids. Per the germline V gene, CDR1 is LGHNA and CDR2 is YNFKEQ.

The sample holds a few counts of this clone. The rearrangement uses TRBV2 and TRBJ1-2; 9 bases agree with TRBD1. CDR1 is SNHLY, CDR2 FYNNEI, per germline. The CDR3 is made up of 15 amino acids. The ends lost 1 base at V and 7 bases at J; junction bases unmatched: 7. CDR3 coding DNA: TGTGCCAGCAGTGAAGGATCGGGACAGGGCTTTGGCTACACCTTC. Its translation: CASSEGSGQGFGYTF.

V usage is TRBV5-1 and J usage is TRBJ1-5; perhaps TRBD1 as D (5 bases). CDR1 SGHRS and CDR2 YFSETQ come from the germline V gene. This CDR3 contains 16 residues. V lost 5 bases, J lost 4 bases, and 19 bases lay in between. The chain's CDR3 is CASSRGRPKTNQPQHF. In nucleotides, the CDR3 is TGCGCCAGCAGTAGGGGCAGGCCAAAAACTAATCAGCCCCAGCATTTT.

The chain employs TRBV5-6 and TRBJ2-1; possibly TRBD2 for D (6 bases). CDR1 and CDR2 (germline): SGHDT, YYEEEE. V was shortened by 2 bases and J by 0 bases, with 12 bases between the two germline ends. The CDR3 is 16 residues long. The DNA of the CDR3 is TGTGCCAGCAGCTTTGAGGGCGGGGCCTCCTACAATGAGCAGTTCTTC. It codes for CASSFEGGASYNEQFF.

The chain uses TRBV5-4 and TRBJ2-1; 10 nucleotides align to TRBD2. The V gene's germline CDR1 is SGHNT and CDR2 YYREEE (reference sequence). Trimming took 0 bases from V and 0 from J; bases not matched to a gene: 12. The CDR3 spans 20 residues. CDR3 residues: CASSLGLRESGRGSYNEQFF. The CDR3 nucleotides read TGTGCCAGCAGCTTGGGTTTGAGGGAGAGCGGGAGGGGCTCCTACAATGAGCAGTTCTTC.

The chain couples TRBV6-1 to TRBJ1-6; possible D gene TRBD1, 6 bases. The germline CDR1 and CDR2 sequences are MNHNS and SASEGT. Trimming took 0 bases from V and 7 from J, leaving 10 bases between them. This CDR3 contains 15 residues. CDR3 residues: CASSEARGVNSPLHF. In DNA form, the CDR3 reads TGTGCCAGCAGTGAAGCCAGGGGAGTCAATTCACCCCTCCACTTT.

CDR3 residues: CASSFGHSTDTQYF. In nucleotides, the CDR3 is TGTGCCAGCAGCTTCGGACATAGCACAGATACGCAGTATTTT. The J gene is TRBJ2-3, the V gene TRBV7-2; D may be TRBD1 (5 bases). The CDR3 extends over 14 amino acids. CDR1 is SGHTA, CDR2 FQGNSA, per germline. The V end was cut by 3 bases, the J end by 0 bases, with 7 bases between.

The chain joins TRBV5-5 to TRBJ2-2, with TRBD2 matching 15 bases. CDR1 and CDR2 (germline): SGHKS, YYEKEE (reference sequence). The junction had 2 bases not matched to a gene; V was cut back by 3 bases and J by 5 bases. The CDR3 length is 16 residues. This CDR3 is CASSWGTSGRTGELFF. The CDR3 DNA follows: TGTGCCAGCAGCTGGGGGACTAGCGGGAGGACCGGGGAGCTGTTTTTT. Drawing the rest from reference TRBV5-5 and TRBJ2-2, the complete variable domain is DAGVTQSPTHLIKTRGQQVTLRCSPISGHKSVSWYQQVLGQGPQFIFQYYEKEERGRGNFPDRFSARQFPNYSSELNVNALLLGDSALYLCASSWGTSGRTGELFFGEGSRLTVL.

The rearrangement links TRBV9 to TRBJ2-7; 8 bases fit TRBD1. The CDR3 length is 17 residues. Per the germline V gene, CDR1 is SGDLS and CDR2 is YYNGEE. J was trimmed by 2 bases and V by 0 bases; bases with no gene match: 10. The DNA for the CDR3 is TGTGCCAGCAGCGTAGGGAGTACAGGGGGTTTTACCTACGAGCAGTACTTC. Translating gives CASSVGSTGGFTYEQYF.

The chain joins TRBV7-2 to TRBJ2-5; no definite D call. Germline V gives CDR1 SGHTA, CDR2 FQGNSA. Trimming removed 8 bases at V and 4 bases at J, with 11 bases between. CDR3 length: 12 residues. The DNA of the CDR3 is TGTGCCAGCGGTCCGGGTCGAGAGACCCAGTACTTC. This sequence encodes CASGPGRETQYF.

V and J are TRBV5-1 and TRBJ1-2; D ambiguous. The germline gives CDR1 SGHRS, CDR2 YFSETQ. Trimming shortened V by 0 bases and J by 9 bases, and 15 bases separated the two germline ends. The CDR3 totals 14 residues. This CDR3 is CASSLENRGFSYTF. In nucleotides, the CDR3 is TGCGCCAGCAGCTTGGAAAACCGCGGTTTCAGCTACACCTTC.

The chain joins TRBV6-5 to TRBJ2-3; D call uncertain. V was cut by 0 bases and J by 0 bases, with 10 bases left in between. The CDR3 is 16 residues long. In germline, CDR1 is MNHEY, CDR2 SVGAGI. As DNA, the CDR3 is TGTGCCAGCAGTTACTCCGGCAGGCCCAGCACAGATACGCAGTATTTT. This codes for CASSYSGRPSTDTQYF.

CDR3 region: CASGEGTGIQETQYF. The DNA of the CDR3 is TGTGCTAGCGGAGAGGGGACAGGGATCCAAGAGACCCAGTACTTC. The chain recombines TRBV7-7 with TRBJ2-5, with 9 bases that match TRBD1. CDR3 size: 15 residues. Germline V gene sequence: CDR1 SSHAT, CDR2 FNYEAQ (reference sequence). The full variable domain, in which reference TRBV7-7 and TRBJ2-5 provide the parts outside the CDR3, is GAGVSQSPRYKVTKRGQDVTLRCDPISSHATLYWYQQALGQGPEFLTYFNYEAQPDKSGLPSDRFSAERPEGSISTLTIQRTEQRDSAMYRCASGEGTGIQETQYFGPGTRLLVL.

V and J are TRBV5-4 and TRBJ2-3, with D possibly TRBD2 on 5 matching bases. The CDR3 extends over 15 amino acids. Trimming removed 4 bases from V and 4 bases from J, with 16 bases in between. Germline V gene lookup returns CDR1 SGHNT and CDR2 YYREEE (reference sequence). The CDR3 coding sequence is TGTGCCAGCAGCCGGGCGGCCCCGGGGTCAGATACGCAGTATTTT. This codes for CASSRAAPGSDTQYF.

This sequence joins TRBV6-6 and TRBJ1-2; 9 positions match TRBD1. Germline trimming cut 4 bases from V and 4 bases from J; bases unmatched to any gene: 7. The CDR3 runs 15 residues. CDR1 is MNHNY and CDR2 is SVGAGI in the germline V gene (reference sequence). Here the CDR3 DNA reads TGTGCCAGCAGTTTAGCGACAGGGGGGCCCTATGGCTACACCTTC. Encoded protein: CASSLATGGPYGYTF.

The chain joins TRBV27 to TRBJ2-7; 9 bases fit TRBD1. Trimming at V came to 7 bases and at J to 3 bases, leaving 10 bases not matched to a gene. Germline V lookup: CDR1 MNHEY, CDR2 SMNVEV (reference sequence). The CDR3 loop spans 15 amino acids. CDR3 sequence (DNA): TGTGCCAGCAAAACACAGGGACAGGGTAGCTACGAGCAGTACTTC. The encoded protein is CASKTQGQGSYEQYF.

In this sample, this clone turned up a few times. The genes are TRBV6-5 and TRBJ2-5; TRBD1 might be the D (6 bases). Between the trimmed V and J ends, which lost 3 bases and 3 bases, there was a span of 17 bases. This CDR3 spans 16 amino acids. Germline V gene lookup returns CDR1 MNHEY and CDR2 SVGAGI. DNA for the CDR3: TGTGCCAGCAGTTATAGTCCCCTCTCAGGGGAAGAGACCCAGTACTTC. Protein product: CASSYSPLSGEETQYF.